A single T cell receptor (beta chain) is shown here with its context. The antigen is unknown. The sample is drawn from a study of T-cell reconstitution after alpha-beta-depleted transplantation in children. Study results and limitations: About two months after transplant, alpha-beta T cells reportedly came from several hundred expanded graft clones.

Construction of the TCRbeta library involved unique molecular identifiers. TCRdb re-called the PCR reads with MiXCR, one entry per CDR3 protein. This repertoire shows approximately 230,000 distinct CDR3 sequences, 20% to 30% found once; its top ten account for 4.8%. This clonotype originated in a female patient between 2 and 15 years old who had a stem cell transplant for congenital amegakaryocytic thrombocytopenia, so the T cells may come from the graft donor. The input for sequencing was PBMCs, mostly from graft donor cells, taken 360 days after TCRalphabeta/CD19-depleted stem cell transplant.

The CDR3 DNA sequence: TGTGCCAGCACCGCAGGGGAAGGCTACACCTTC. Residues: CASTAGEGYTF. The chain employs TRBV6-5 and TRBJ1-2; D is perhaps TRBD1 (6 bases). The CDR3 totals 11 residues. Germline V lookup: CDR1 MNHEY, CDR2 SVGAGI. Between the trimmed V and J ends, which lost 7 bases and 8 bases, there was a span of 11 bases.